The 9 T cell receptor beta chains below come from one sample, sequenced in a study of cytomegalovirus exposure and HLA in healthy donors. Produced via immunoSEQ multiplex PCR; TCRdb's table is partial and in-frame only. The repertoire holds approximately 230,000 clones, with about 90% as singletons. The sequencing input was PBMCs. These TCRs come from a man younger than 35 in good health and CMV-seropositive.

The chain carries TRBV30 and TRBJ1-3, with a possible D match to TRBD1 (5 bases). The germline V gene encodes CDR1 GTSNPN and CDR2 SVGIG (reference sequence). This CDR3 contains 15 residues. V shed 1 base and J shed 0 bases, with 10 bases lying between them. The CDR3 spells CAWSEGPNSGNTIYF. The CDR3 nucleotides read TGTGCCTGGAGTGAGGGACCTAACTCTGGAAACACCATATATTTT.

This clone is a singleton in its sample. The chain employs TRBV6-5 and TRBJ2-7; 10 bases match TRBD2. This CDR3 has 15 residues. Unmatched junction bases numbered 6, after V lost 0 bases and J lost 7 bases. CDR1 is MNHEY, CDR2 SVGAGI, per germline. The chain's CDR3 is CASSYSVSGRWEQYF. In DNA, the CDR3 is TGTGCCAGCAGTTACTCAGTTAGCGGGAGGTGGGAGCAGTACTTC.

The chain uses TRBV6-6 and TRBJ2-7; D not certain. The V gene's germline CDR1 is MNHNY and CDR2 SVGAGI (reference sequence). This CDR3 comprises 13 residues. Trimming cost V 4 bases and J 6 bases, with 13 bases left between them. The CDR3 region is CASSSSSWGEQYF. CDR3 coding DNA: TGTGCCAGCAGTTCGTCTAGTTGGGGCGAGCAGTACTTC.

The chain joins TRBV18 to TRBJ2-7; 9 nucleotides align to TRBD2. The germline V gene encodes CDR1 KGHSH and CDR2 LQKENI. The CDR3 spans 13 residues. V dropped 6 bases and J dropped 3; count of bases not matched to a gene: 3. The CDR3 reads CASSRGGVYEQYF. CDR3 bases: TGTGCCAGCTCGCGCGGGGGGGTCTACGAGCAGTACTTC. The entire variable domain, with the rest obtained from reference TRBV18 and TRBJ2-7, is as follows: NAGVMQNPRHLVRRRGQEARLRCSPMKGHSHVYWYRQLPEEGLKFMVYLQKENIIDESGMPKERFSAEFPKEGPSILRIQQVVRGDSAAYFCASSRGGVYEQYFGPGTRLTVT.

The J gene is TRBJ2-7, the V gene TRBV7-2; possibly TRBD1 for D (5 bases). The CDR3 has 16 amino acids. Trimming removed 1 base at V and 1 base at J, with 14 bases between. Germline V gene lookup returns CDR1 SGHTA and CDR2 FQGNSA. The CDR3 spells CASSLESGMGSYEQYF. CDR3 sequence (DNA): TGTGCCAGCAGCTTAGAATCAGGGATGGGGTCCTACGAGCAGTACTTC.

The chain joins TRBV5-6 to TRBJ1-1; the match to TRBD1 covers 8 bases. Germline trimming cut 0 bases from V and 0 bases from J; bases unmatched to any gene: 4. The CDR3 runs 16 residues. Germline lookup yields CDR1 SGHDT and CDR2 YYEEEE. The CDR3 nucleotides are TGTGCCAGCAGCTTGGGACAGGGGAAAATGAACACTGAAGCTTTCTTT. The encoded protein is CASSLGQGKMNTEAFF.

The CDR3 is CSVAGQGIHEQYF. For the CDR3, the DNA is TGCAGCGTTGCGGGACAGGGGATCCACGAGCAGTACTTC. J is TRBJ2-7 and V is TRBV29-1, with 10 bases fitting TRBD1. Trimming removed 4 bases from V and 5 bases from J; junction bases left unmatched: 5. CDR3 length equals 13 residues. The germline CDR1 and CDR2 sequences are SQVTM and ANQGSEA.

This clone has only one observation. The chain employs TRBV6-1 and TRBJ2-3; 7 bases are a match to TRBD1. Germline V gene lookup returns CDR1 MNHNS and CDR2 SASEGT. V gave up 6 bases and J gave up 2 bases; unmatched junction bases: 5. This CDR3 is 14 amino acids long. CDR3 DNA: TGTGCCAGCAGCTGGGACAGATTCACAGATACGCAGTATTTT. Amino acid sequence: CASSWDRFTDTQYF.

To note about this clone: Other DNA sequences in the same sample also yield this CDR3. This sequence joins TRBV7-2 and TRBJ1-2, with D uncertain. The V gene lost 5 bases and the J gene lost 2 bases, with 6 bases spanning the gap. This CDR3 spans 12 amino acids. Germline CDR1 SGHTA, CDR2 FQGNSA. CDR3 sequence: CASSTANYGYTF. In DNA, the CDR3 is TGTGCCAGCAGCACAGCGAACTATGGCTACACCTTC.